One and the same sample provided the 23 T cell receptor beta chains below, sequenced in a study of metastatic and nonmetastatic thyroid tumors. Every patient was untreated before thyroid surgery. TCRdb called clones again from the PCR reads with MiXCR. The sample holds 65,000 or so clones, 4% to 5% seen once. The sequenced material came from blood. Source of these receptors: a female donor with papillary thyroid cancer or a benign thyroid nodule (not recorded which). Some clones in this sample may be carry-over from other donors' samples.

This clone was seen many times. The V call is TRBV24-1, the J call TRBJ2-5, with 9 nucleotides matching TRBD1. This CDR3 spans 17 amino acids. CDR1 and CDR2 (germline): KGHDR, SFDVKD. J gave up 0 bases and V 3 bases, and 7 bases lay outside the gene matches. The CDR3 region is CATSDGDRAKNQETQYF. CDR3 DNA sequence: TGTGCCACCAGTGATGGGGACAGGGCCAAAAACCAAGAGACCCAGTACTTC.

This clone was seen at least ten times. CDR3 protein: CASSRPGTGGKLFF. CDR3 in DNA: TGTGCCAGCAGCCGCCCTGGGACAGGGGGAAAACTGTTTTTT. V and J are TRBV7-2 and TRBJ1-4, with 11 bases identical to TRBD1. Trimming cost V 5 bases and J 10 bases; bases outside gene matches: 6. Per the germline V gene, CDR1 is SGHTA and CDR2 is FQGNSA. This CDR3 contains 14 residues. Full variable domain (rest looked up from reference TRBV7-2 and TRBJ1-4): GAGVSQSPSNKVTEKGKDVELRCDPISGHTALYWYRQSLGQGLEFLIYFQGNSAPDKSGLPSDRFSAERTGGSVSTLTIQRTQQEDSAVYLCASSRPGTGGKLFFGSGTQLSVL.

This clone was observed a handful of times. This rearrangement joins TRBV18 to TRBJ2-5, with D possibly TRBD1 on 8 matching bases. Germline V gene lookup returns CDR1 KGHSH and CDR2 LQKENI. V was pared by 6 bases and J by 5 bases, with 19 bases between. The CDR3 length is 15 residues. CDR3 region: CASSLGQGGSETQYF. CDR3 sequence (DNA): TGTGCCAGCTCTCTAGGACAGGGAGGGTCGGAGACCCAGTACTTC.

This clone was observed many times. The CDR3 sequence is CASSLGGTGALNTEAFF. CDR3 coding DNA: TGTGCCAGCAGCCTGGGGGGGACAGGGGCCTTGAACACTGAAGCTTTCTTT. The chain is built from TRBV6-2 or TRBV6-3 and TRBJ1-1; 10 bases line up with TRBD1. The CDR3 contains 17 residues. V lost 6 bases, J lost 0 bases, and 10 bases stayed unmatched. Germline V lookup: CDR1 MNHEY, CDR2 SVGEGT.

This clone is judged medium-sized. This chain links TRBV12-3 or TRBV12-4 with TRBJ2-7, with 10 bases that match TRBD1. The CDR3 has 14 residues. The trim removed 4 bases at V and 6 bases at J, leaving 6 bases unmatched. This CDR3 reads CASSSGDRGLEQYF. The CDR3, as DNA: TGTGCCAGCAGTTCGGGGGACAGGGGCCTCGAGCAGTACTTC.

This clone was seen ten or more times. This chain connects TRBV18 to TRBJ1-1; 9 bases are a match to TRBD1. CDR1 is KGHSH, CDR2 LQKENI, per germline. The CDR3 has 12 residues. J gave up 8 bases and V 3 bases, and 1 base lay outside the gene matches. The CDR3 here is CASSPTGGEAFF. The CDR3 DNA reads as TGTGCCAGCTCACCTACAGGGGGCGAAGCTTTCTTT.

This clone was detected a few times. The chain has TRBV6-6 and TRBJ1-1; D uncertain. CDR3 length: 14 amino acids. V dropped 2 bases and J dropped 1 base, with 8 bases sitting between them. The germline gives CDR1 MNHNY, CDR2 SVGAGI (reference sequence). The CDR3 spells CASSYRAANTEAFF. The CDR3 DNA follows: TGTGCCAGCAGTTACCGGGCCGCGAACACTGAAGCTTTCTTT.

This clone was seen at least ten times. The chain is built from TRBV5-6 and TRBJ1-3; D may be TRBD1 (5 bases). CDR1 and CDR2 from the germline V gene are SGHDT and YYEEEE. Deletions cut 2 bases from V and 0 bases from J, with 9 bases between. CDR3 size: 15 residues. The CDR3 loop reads CASSLSRASGNTIYF. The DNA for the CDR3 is TGTGCCAGCAGCTTATCCAGGGCCTCTGGAAACACCATATATTTT.

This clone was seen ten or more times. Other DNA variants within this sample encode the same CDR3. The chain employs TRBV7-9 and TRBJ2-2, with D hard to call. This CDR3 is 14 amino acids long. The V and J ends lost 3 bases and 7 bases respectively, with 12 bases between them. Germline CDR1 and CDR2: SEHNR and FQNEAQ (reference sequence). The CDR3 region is CASSLEGLGGELFF. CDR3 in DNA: TGTGCCAGCAGCTTGGAAGGGTTAGGCGGGGAGCTGTTTTTT.

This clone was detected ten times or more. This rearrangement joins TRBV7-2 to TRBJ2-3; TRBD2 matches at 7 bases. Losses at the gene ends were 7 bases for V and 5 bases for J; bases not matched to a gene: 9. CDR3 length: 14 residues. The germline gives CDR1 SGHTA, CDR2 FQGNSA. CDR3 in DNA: TGTGCCAGCACATCCTATTCGGGGGGAGATACGCAGTATTTT. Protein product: CASTSYSGGDTQYF. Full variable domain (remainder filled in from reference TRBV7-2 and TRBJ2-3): GAGVSQSPSNKVTEKGKDVELRCDPISGHTALYWYRQSLGQGLEFLIYFQGNSAPDKSGLPSDRFSAERTGGSVSTLTIQRTQQEDSAVYLCASTSYSGGDTQYFGPGTRLTVL.

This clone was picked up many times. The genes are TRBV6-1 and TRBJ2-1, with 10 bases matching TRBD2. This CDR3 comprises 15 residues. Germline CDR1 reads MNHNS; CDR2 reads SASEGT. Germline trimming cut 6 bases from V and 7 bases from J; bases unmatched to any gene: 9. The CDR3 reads CASRGSSGSLNEQFF. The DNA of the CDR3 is TGTGCCAGCAGGGGTTCTAGCGGGAGTTTGAATGAGCAGTTCTTC.

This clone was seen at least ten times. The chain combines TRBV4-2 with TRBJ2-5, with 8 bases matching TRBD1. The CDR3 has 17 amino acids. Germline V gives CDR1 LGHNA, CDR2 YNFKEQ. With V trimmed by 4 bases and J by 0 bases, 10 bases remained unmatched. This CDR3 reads CASSLYAGTGNQETQYF. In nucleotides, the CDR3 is TGTGCCAGCAGCCTCTACGCCGGGACAGGAAACCAAGAGACCCAGTACTTC.

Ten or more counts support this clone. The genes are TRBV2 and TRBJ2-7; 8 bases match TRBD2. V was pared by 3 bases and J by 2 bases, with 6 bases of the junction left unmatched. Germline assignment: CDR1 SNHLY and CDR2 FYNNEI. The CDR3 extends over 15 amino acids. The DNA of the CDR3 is TGTGCCAGCAGTGAGGCGGCGGGAGGAACCTACGAGCAGTACTTC. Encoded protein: CASSEAAGGTYEQYF.

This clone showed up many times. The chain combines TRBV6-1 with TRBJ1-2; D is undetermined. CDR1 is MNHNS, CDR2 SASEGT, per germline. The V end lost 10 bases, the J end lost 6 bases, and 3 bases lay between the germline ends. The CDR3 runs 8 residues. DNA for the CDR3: TGTGCCACAAATGGCTACACCTTC. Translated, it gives CATNGYTF.

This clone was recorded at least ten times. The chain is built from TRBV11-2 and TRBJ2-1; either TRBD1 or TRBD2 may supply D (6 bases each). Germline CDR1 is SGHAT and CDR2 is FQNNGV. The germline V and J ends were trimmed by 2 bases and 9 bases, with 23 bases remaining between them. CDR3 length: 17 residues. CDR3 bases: TGTGCCAGCAGCTTAAACCCGGGGGCGGGTTCTGACCTTGAGCAGTTCTTC. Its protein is CASSLNPGAGSDLEQFF. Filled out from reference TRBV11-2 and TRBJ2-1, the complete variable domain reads EAGVAQSPRYKIIEKRQSVAFWCNPISGHATLYWYQQILGQGPKLLIQFQNNGVVDDSQLPKDRFSAERLKGVDSTLKIQPAKLEDSAVYLCASSLNPGAGSDLEQFFGPGTRLTVL.

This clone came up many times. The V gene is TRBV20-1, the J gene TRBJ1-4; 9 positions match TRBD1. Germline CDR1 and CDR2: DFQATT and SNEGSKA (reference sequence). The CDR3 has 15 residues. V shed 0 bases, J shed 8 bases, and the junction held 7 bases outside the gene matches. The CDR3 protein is CSARDWGTGNEKLFF. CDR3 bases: TGCAGTGCTAGAGATTGGGGGACAGGGAACGAAAAACTGTTTTTT.

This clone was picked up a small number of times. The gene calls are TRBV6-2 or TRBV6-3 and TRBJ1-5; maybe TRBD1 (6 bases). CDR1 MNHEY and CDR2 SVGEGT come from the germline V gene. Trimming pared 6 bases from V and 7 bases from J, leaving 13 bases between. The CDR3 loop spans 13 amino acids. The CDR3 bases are TGTGCCAGCAGCCGAAACAGGGAACAGCCCCAGCATTTT. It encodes CASSRNREQPQHF.

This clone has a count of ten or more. The CDR3 coding sequence is TGTGCCAGCAGTCGGGGGGGTAGCGGGTCGACCTACGAGCAGTACTTC. This sequence encodes CASSRGGSGSTYEQYF. This chain uses TRBV6-1 with TRBJ2-7, with 8 nucleotides matching TRBD2. After removal of 5 bases from V and 2 bases from J, the junction contained 11 bases not matched to a gene. Germline V CDR1 and CDR2: MNHNS, SASEGT. This CDR3 region has 16 residues.

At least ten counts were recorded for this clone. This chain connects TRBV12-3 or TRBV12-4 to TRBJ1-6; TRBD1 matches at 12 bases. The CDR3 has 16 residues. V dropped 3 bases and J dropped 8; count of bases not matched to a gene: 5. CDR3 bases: TGTGCCAGCAGTTTTTACCGGGACAGGGGGCATTCACCCCTCCACTTT. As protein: CASSFYRDRGHSPLHF.

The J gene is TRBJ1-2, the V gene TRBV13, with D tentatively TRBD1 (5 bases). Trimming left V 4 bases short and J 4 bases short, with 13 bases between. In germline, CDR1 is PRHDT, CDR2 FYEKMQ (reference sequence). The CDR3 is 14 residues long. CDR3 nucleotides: TGTGCCAGCAGCTCCCGGGACGGAATCTATGGCTACACCTTC. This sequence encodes CASSSRDGIYGYTF.

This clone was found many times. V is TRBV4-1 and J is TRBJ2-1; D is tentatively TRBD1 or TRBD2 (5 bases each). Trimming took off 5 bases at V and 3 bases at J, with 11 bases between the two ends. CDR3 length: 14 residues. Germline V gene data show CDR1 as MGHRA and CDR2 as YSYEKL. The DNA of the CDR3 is TGCGCCAGCAGCAGGGGTCGGGGCTACAATGAGCAGTTCTTC. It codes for CASSRGRGYNEQFF.

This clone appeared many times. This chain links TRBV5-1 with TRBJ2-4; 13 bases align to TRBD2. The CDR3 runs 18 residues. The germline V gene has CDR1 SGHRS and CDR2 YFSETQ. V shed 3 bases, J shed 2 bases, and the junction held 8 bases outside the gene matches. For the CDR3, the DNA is TGCGCCAGCAGCTCTCTACTTGGGACTAGCGGGACCAAAAACATTCAGTACTTC. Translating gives CASSSLLGTSGTKNIQYF.

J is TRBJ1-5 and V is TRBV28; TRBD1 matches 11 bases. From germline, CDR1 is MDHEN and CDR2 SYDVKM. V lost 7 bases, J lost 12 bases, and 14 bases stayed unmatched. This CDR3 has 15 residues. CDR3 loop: CASKPGRTGGSNQHF. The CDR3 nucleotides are TGTGCCAGCAAACCCGGGAGGACAGGGGGCTCCAACCAGCATTTT.